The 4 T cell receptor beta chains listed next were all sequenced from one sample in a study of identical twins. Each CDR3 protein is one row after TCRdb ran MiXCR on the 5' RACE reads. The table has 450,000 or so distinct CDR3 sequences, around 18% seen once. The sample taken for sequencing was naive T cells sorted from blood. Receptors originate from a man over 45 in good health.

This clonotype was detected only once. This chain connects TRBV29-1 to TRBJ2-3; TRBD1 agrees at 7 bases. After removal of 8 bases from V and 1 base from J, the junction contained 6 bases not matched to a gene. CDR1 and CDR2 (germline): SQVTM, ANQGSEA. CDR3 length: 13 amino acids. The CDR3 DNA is TGCAGCTCCTCCGACAGGGGCACAGATACGCAGTATTTT. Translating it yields CSSSDRGTDTQYF.

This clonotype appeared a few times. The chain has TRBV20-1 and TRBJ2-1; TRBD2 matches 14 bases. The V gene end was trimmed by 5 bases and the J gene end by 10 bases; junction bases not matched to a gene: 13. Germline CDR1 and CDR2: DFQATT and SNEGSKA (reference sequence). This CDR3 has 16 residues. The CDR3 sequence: CSASPGTSGSWGEQFF. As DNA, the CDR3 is TGCAGTGCTTCTCCCGGGACTAGCGGGAGCTGGGGGGAGCAGTTCTTC.

DNA for the CDR3: TGCAGTGCTAGAGATACAGCCCTCGTTGAGCAGTTCTTC. Encoded protein: CSARDTALVEQFF. The chain recombines TRBV20-1 with TRBJ2-1; no firm D call. The germline CDR1 and CDR2 sequences are DFQATT and SNEGSKA (reference sequence). The germline V and J ends were trimmed by 0 bases and 9 bases, with 12 bases remaining between them. CDR3 size: 13 residues.

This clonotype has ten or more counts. CDR3 sequence reads: CASRPQGSNEKLFF. The CDR3 bases are TGTGCCAGCAGACCCCAGGGTTCTAATGAAAAACTGTTTTTT. The V call is TRBV6-1, the J call TRBJ1-4, with TRBD1 as a possible D gene (5 bases). The CDR3 loop spans 14 amino acids. Deletions cut 6 bases from V and 3 bases from J, with 11 bases between. Germline V gene sequence: CDR1 MNHNS, CDR2 SASEGT.